The 23 T cell receptor beta chains given below trace back to one sample, sequenced in a study of T cells after posttransplantation cyclophosphamide. The naive gate required viable CD3+CD4+ or CD3+CD8+ cells with CCR7+CD45RA+CD45RO-CD95-CD27+CD28+ phenotype. Repertoires were generated with immunoSEQ multiplex PCR, while TCRdb's copy carries only in-frame clones and drops some. The table has some 20,000 clones, over 95% seen once. Material: naive CD4+ T cells sorted from PBMCs. All receptors derive from a man aged 35-49 years in good health, CMV-negative, and a related stem cell transplant donor.

The J gene is TRBJ1-1, the V gene TRBV15; 7 bases are a match to TRBD1. The V gene end was trimmed by 1 base and the J gene end by 1 base; junction bases not matched to a gene: 0. This CDR3 is 14 amino acids long. Germline V gene data show CDR1 as LNHNV and CDR2 as YYDKDF (reference sequence). CDR3 sequence reads: CATSRGDRNTEAFF. The CDR3 DNA follows: TGTGCCACCAGCAGAGGGGACAGGAACACTGAAGCTTTCTTT.

V usage is TRBV18 and J usage is TRBJ2-2; TRBD2 might be the D (6 bases). Germline CDR1 and CDR2: KGHSH and LQKENI. Trimming stripped 3 bases from V and 0 bases from J, with 11 bases between. The CDR3 has 16 amino acids. The CDR3 spells CASSPWGRTNTGELFF. The CDR3 DNA sequence: TGTGCCAGCTCACCTTGGGGGAGGACGAACACCGGGGAGCTGTTTTTT. The whole variable domain, remainder taken from reference TRBV18 and TRBJ2-2, is NAGVMQNPRHLVRRRGQEARLRCSPMKGHSHVYWYRQLPEEGLKFMVYLQKENIIDESGMPKERFSAEFPKEGPSILRIQQVVRGDSAAYFCASSPWGRTNTGELFFGEGSRLTVL.

The V and J genes are TRBV28 and TRBJ1-4; 7 bases are a match to TRBD1. Germline trimming cut 3 bases from V and 7 bases from J; bases unmatched to any gene: 5. This CDR3 has 14 residues. Germline assignment: CDR1 MDHEN and CDR2 SYDVKM. The CDR3 sequence: CASSFGRGSEKLFF. CDR3 bases: TGTGCCAGCAGTTTTGGCAGGGGGAGTGAAAAACTGTTTTTT.

In nucleotides, the CDR3 is TGTGCCAGCAGCTTGTACCCGAGCTCTTACGAGCAGTACTTC. This encodes CASSLYPSSYEQYF. The J gene is TRBJ2-5, the V gene TRBV7-2; D gene ambiguous. With the DNA end fitting TRBJ2-7 better, the J assignment may be wrong. CDR1 is SGHTA, CDR2 FQGNSA, per germline. This CDR3 has 14 residues.

V is TRBV27 and J is TRBJ2-5; TRBD2 aligns across 8 bases. The germline V gene has CDR1 MNHEY and CDR2 SMNVEV (reference sequence). Trimming cost V 2 bases and J 0 bases; bases outside gene matches: 5. The CDR3 is 16 residues long. The CDR3 nucleotides are TGTGCCAGCAGTTTAGCGGGAGGCCCGTACCAAGAGACCCAGTACTTC. Translating it yields CASSLAGGPYQETQYF.

This sequence joins TRBV10-3 and TRBJ2-7; unclear D gene. Per germline, CDR1 ENHRY and CDR2 SYGVKD. CDR3 length: 12 amino acids. V gave up 3 bases and J gave up 5 bases, with 8 bases separating them. The CDR3 protein is CAISDARNEQYF. CDR3 coding DNA: TGTGCCATCAGTGACGCTAGAAACGAGCAGTACTTC.

The chain is built from TRBV7-9 and TRBJ2-1, with a possible D match to TRBD1 (6 bases). Per germline, CDR1 SEHNR and CDR2 FQNEAQ (reference sequence). This CDR3 is built from 13 residues. Between the trimmed V and J ends, which lost 6 bases and 7 bases, there was a span of 13 bases. The CDR3: CASSLGQGNEQFF. The CDR3 DNA reads as TGTGCCAGCAGTCTGGGTCAGGGGAATGAGCAGTTCTTC.

This sequence joins TRBV18 and TRBJ2-3; D is perhaps TRBD1 (6 bases). The CDR3 extends over 15 amino acids. Germline V gene sequence: CDR1 KGHSH, CDR2 LQKENI. V lost 2 bases, J lost 7 bases, and 16 bases lay in between. The CDR3 region has the DNA TGTGCCAGCTCACCAATCATAGACAGGAGTTATACGCAGTATTTT. It is translated as CASSPIIDRSYTQYF.

V is TRBV5-1 and J is TRBJ2-7; 14 nucleotides align to TRBD2. Germline assignment: CDR1 SGHRS and CDR2 YFSETQ. CDR3 length: 16 residues. The V gene end was trimmed by 4 bases and the J gene end by 4 bases; junction bases not matched to a gene: 7. CDR3 loop: CASSQGLAGVEYEQYF. The CDR3 nucleotides are TGCGCCAGCAGCCAGGGACTAGCGGGAGTAGAGTACGAGCAGTACTTC.

The chain couples TRBV6-1 to TRBJ1-2; TRBD1 might be the D (5 bases). Germline V gives CDR1 MNHNS, CDR2 SASEGT. The ends were cut back, 1 base at V and 0 bases at J, with 9 bases in the middle. This CDR3 has 15 residues. CDR3 residues: CASSEVWGANYGYTF. The DNA for the CDR3 is TGTGCCAGCAGTGAAGTTTGGGGGGCTAACTATGGCTACACCTTC.

The V and J genes are TRBV7-9 and TRBJ1-5; no clear D gene. V lost 2 bases, J lost 5 bases, and 4 bases lay in between. This CDR3 is built from 12 residues. Germline-derived CDR1 and CDR2 are SEHNR and FQNEAQ (reference sequence). DNA of the CDR3: TGTGCCAGCAGCTTAATAGATCAGCCCCAGCATTTT. Translation gives CASSLIDQPQHF.

In regard to this clone: The sample carries other DNA sequences with the same CDR3. The chain couples TRBV18 to TRBJ1-1; D not certain. V lost 3 bases and J lost 1, with 6 bases in between. Per the germline V gene, CDR1 is KGHSH and CDR2 is LQKENI. The CDR3 extends over 13 amino acids. The CDR3 region has the DNA TGTGCCAGCTCACCCGAGGGGAACACTGAAGCTTTCTTT. It translates to CASSPEGNTEAFF.

The V gene is TRBV2, the J gene TRBJ2-5; D might be TRBD2 (6 bases). The germline V and J ends were trimmed by 5 bases and 5 bases, with 9 bases remaining between them. CDR1 SNHLY and CDR2 FYNNEI come from the germline V gene. The CDR3 totals 12 residues. The CDR3 region has the DNA TGTGCCAGCAGTCGGGGGAGGGAGACCCAGTACTTC. It translates to CASSRGRETQYF.

The chain is built from TRBV11-2 and TRBJ2-7; no clear D gene. Germline CDR1 and CDR2: SGHAT and FQNNGV. V dropped 3 bases and J dropped 2 bases, with 11 bases sitting between them. This CDR3 region has 14 residues. The chain's CDR3 is CASSLGLSAYEQYF. CDR3 coding DNA: TGTGCCAGCAGCTTGGGCCTTTCGGCCTACGAGCAGTACTTC. The full variable domain, its missing parts supplied by reference TRBV11-2 and TRBJ2-7, is EAGVAQSPRYKIIEKRQSVAFWCNPISGHATLYWYQQILGQGPKLLIQFQNNGVVDDSQLPKDRFSAERLKGVDSTLKIQPAKLEDSAVYLCASSLGLSAYEQYFGPGTRLTVT.

This clone was counted once. This chain joins TRBV28 and TRBJ1-3; a weak D match, TRBD1 (5 bases). V was trimmed by 6 bases and J by 4 bases, leaving 10 bases between them. CDR1 is MDHEN and CDR2 is SYDVKM in the germline V gene. The CDR3 covers 13 residues. CDR3 DNA sequence: TGTGCCAGCAGCCCAGGGTCAGGAAACACCATATATTTT. Protein product: CASSPGSGNTIYF. The complete variable domain, with remaining parts taken from reference TRBV28 and TRBJ1-3, reads DVKVTQSSRYLVKRTGEKVFLECVQDMDHENMFWYRQDPGLGLRLIYFSYDVKMKEKGDIPEGYSVSREKKERFSLILESASTNQTSMYLCASSPGSGNTIYFGEGSWLTVV.

This sequence joins TRBV5-1 and TRBJ1-3, with TRBD1 identical over 7 bases. From germline, CDR1 is SGHRS and CDR2 YFSETQ. The junction had 7 bases not matched to a gene; V was cut back by 4 bases and J by 0 bases. CDR3 length: 16 residues. The CDR3 nucleotides are TGCGCCAGCAGCCTTCAAAGGACAGGCTCTGGAAACACCATATATTTT. It encodes CASSLQRTGSGNTIYF.

The rearrangement uses TRBV5-6 and TRBJ2-1; D unclear. Germline assignment: CDR1 SGHDT and CDR2 YYEEEE. The CDR3 has 13 amino acids. V shed 1 base and J shed 5 bases, with 7 bases lying between them. The CDR3 here is CASSLLLNNEQFF. The DNA of the CDR3 is TGTGCCAGCAGCTTGTTACTCAACAATGAGCAGTTCTTC.

The V and J genes are TRBV11-2 and TRBJ2-3; 9 bases match TRBD2. Germline V lookup: CDR1 SGHAT, CDR2 FQNNGV. Trimming removed 8 bases from V and 2 bases from J; junction bases left unmatched: 8. CDR3 length: 15 residues. Here the CDR3 DNA reads TGTGCCAGCCGGTCAGCGGGAGGCCACACAGATACGCAGTATTTT. Its translation is CASRSAGGHTDTQYF.

The chain recombines TRBV15 with TRBJ2-5, with D perhaps TRBD1 (5 bases). This CDR3 is built from 15 residues. Germline CDR1 LNHNV, CDR2 YYDKDF (reference sequence). The V gene lost 0 bases and the J gene lost 1 base, with 9 bases spanning the gap. The CDR3 loop is CATSRESQGQETQYF. CDR3 bases: TGTGCCACCAGCAGAGAAAGCCAGGGCCAAGAGACCCAGTACTTC.

This clone showed up just a few times. The chain links TRBV18 to TRBJ1-2; D is perhaps TRBD1 (5 bases). CDR3 length: 16 amino acids. Germline V gene lookup returns CDR1 KGHSH and CDR2 LQKENI. The V end was cut by 3 bases, the J end by 3 bases, with 17 bases between. The CDR3 sequence is CASSPAWAGGDYGYTF. CDR3 nucleotides: TGTGCCAGCTCACCCGCGTGGGCCGGGGGGGACTATGGCTACACCTTC. The whole variable domain, filled in from reference TRBV18 and TRBJ1-2, reads NAGVMQNPRHLVRRRGQEARLRCSPMKGHSHVYWYRQLPEEGLKFMVYLQKENIIDESGMPKERFSAEFPKEGPSILRIQQVVRGDSAAYFCASSPAWAGGDYGYTFGSGTRLTVV.

This chain uses TRBV6-5 with TRBJ2-7; D is undetermined. The CDR3 consists of 11 residues. V was trimmed by 6 bases and J by 4 bases, leaving 7 bases between them. Germline V gene lookup returns CDR1 MNHEY and CDR2 SVGAGI. Here the CDR3 DNA reads TGTGCCAGCAGAGCCGAGTACGAGCAGTACTTC. This codes for CASRAEYEQYF.

This clone was picked up one time. The chain joins TRBV28 to TRBJ1-2; possible D gene TRBD1, 6 bases. Germline CDR1 MDHEN, CDR2 SYDVKM. Trimming left V 6 bases short and J 0 bases short, with 17 bases between. The CDR3 loop spans 16 amino acids. The CDR3 DNA reads as TGTGCCAGCAGGAAACAGGGTGTTTTCCCTAACTATGGCTACACCTTC. Translation gives CASRKQGVFPNYGYTF.

The chain is built from TRBV19 and TRBJ2-1, with D possibly being TRBD2 (5 bases). CDR1 is LNHDA, CDR2 SQIVND, per germline (reference sequence). CDR3 size: 14 residues. Deletions cut 3 bases from V and 5 bases from J, with 11 bases between. DNA for the CDR3: TGTGCCAGTAGTATCGAAAGCGGCAACAATGAGCAGTTCTTC. Translated: CASSIESGNNEQFF.